The clone carrying this T cell receptor beta chain was recorded many times. From germline, CDR1 is SGHKS and CDR2 YYEKEE (reference sequence). Trimming cost V 2 bases and J 1 base, with 15 bases left between them. The CDR3 covers 17 residues. TCRdb reprocessed the PCR reads with MiXCR, giving one entry per CDR3 protein. The repertoire holds around 89,000 distinct CDR3 sequences, 15% to 20% seen once, with 0.7% to 0.95% in the top ten. The data were obtained in a study of molecular identifiers for immune sequencing clone quantification. Whole-study context: Replicate experiments took RNA from around 20,000 or 100,000 naive CD8 cells, divided it five ways and sequenced four.

Sorting defined naive CD8 T cells as CD8+CD4-CCR7+CD45RA+. Material: naive CD8+ T cells from blood, with Jurkat cell RNA spiked in. As for subset: FACS-sorted CD8+CD4-CCR7+CD45RA+ naive T cells. This TCR was sampled from a human donor in good health. Some libraries in this study had Jurkat cell RNA spiked in. The chain uses TRBV5-5 and TRBJ1-4, with TRBD1 as a possible D gene (5 bases). CDR3 residues: CASSFRSIGETNEKLFF. For the CDR3, the DNA is TGTGCCAGCAGCTTTCGGTCTATAGGGGAAACTAATGAAAAACTGTTTTTT.